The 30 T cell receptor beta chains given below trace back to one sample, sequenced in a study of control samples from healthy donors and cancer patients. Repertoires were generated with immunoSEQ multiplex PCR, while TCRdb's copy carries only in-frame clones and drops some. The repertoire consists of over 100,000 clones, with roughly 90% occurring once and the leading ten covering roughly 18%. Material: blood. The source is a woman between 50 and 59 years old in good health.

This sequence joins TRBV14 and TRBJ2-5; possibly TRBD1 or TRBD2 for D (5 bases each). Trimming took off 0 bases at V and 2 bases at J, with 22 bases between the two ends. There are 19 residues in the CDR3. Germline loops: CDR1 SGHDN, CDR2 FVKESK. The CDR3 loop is CASSQDRGAGRLTQETQYF. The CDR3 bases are TGTGCCAGCAGCCAAGACAGAGGGGCAGGGAGATTAACACAAGAGACCCAGTACTTC.

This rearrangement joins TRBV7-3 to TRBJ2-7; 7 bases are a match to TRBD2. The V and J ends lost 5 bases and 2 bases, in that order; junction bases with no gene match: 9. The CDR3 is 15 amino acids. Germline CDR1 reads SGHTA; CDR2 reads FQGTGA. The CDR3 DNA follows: TGTGCCAGCAGCCCAGGCGCGGGGGTGACCTACGAGCAGTACTTC. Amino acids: CASSPGAGVTYEQYF. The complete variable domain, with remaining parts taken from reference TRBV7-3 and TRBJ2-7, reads GAGVSQTPSNKVTEKGKYVELRCDPISGHTALYWYRQSLGQGPEFLIYFQGTGAADDSGLPNDRFFAVRPEGSVSTLKIQRTERGDSAVYLCASSPGAGVTYEQYFGPGTRLTVT.

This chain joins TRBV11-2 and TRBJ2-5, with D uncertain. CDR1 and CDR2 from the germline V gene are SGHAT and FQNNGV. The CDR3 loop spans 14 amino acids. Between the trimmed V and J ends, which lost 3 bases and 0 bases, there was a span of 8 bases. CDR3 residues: CASSFTRDQETQYF. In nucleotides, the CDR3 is TGTGCCAGCAGCTTCACAAGGGACCAAGAGACCCAGTACTTC. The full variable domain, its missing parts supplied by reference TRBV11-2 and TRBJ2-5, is EAGVAQSPRYKIIEKRQSVAFWCNPISGHATLYWYQQILGQGPKLLIQFQNNGVVDDSQLPKDRFSAERLKGVDSTLKIQPAKLEDSAVYLCASSFTRDQETQYFGPGTRLLVL.

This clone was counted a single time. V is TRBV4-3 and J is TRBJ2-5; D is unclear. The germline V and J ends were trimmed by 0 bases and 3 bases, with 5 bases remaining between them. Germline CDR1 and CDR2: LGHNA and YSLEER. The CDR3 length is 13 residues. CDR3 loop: CASSQDPEETQYF. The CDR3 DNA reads TGCGCCAGCAGCCAAGATCCAGAAGAGACCCAGTACTTC.

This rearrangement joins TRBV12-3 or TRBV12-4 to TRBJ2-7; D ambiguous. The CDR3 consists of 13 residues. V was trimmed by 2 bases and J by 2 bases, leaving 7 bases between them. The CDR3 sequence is CASSLKPPYEQYF. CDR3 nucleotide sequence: TGTGCCAGCAGTTTAAAACCCCCCTACGAGCAGTACTTC.

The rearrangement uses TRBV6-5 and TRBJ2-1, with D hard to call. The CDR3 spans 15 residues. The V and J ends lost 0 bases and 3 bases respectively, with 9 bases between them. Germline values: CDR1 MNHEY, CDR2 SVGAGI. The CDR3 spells CASSYSDPHYNEQFF. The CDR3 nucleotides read TGTGCCAGCAGTTACTCCGACCCACACTACAATGAGCAGTTCTTC.

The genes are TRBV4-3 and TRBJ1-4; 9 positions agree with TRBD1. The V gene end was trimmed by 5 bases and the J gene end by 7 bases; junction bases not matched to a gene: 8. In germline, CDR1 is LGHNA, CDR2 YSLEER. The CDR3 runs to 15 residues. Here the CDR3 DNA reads TGCGCCAGCAGCTCCGCTGGGACAGGGTTTGAAAAACTGTTTTTT. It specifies CASSSAGTGFEKLFF.

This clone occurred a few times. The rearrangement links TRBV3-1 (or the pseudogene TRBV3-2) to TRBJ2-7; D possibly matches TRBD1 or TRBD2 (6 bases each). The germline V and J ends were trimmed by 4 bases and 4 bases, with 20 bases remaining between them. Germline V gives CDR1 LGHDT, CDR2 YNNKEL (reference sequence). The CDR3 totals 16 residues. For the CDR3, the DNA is TGTGCCAGCAGCCCCGATTCGGGGGCGCGGTATTACGAGCAGTACTTC. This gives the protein CASSPDSGARYYEQYF.

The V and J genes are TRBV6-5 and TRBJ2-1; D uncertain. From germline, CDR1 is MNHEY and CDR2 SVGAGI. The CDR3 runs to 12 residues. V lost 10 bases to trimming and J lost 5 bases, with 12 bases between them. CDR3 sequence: CATSLGNNEQFF. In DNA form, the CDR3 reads TGTGCCACCTCACTGGGCAACAATGAGCAGTTCTTC.

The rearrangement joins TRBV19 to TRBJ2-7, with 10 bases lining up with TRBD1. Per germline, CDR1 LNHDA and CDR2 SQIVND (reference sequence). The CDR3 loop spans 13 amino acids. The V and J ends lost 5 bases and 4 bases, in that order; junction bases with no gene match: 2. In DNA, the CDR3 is TGTGCCAGTAGTTGGGACAGGGGATACGAGCAGTACTTC. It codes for CASSWDRGYEQYF.

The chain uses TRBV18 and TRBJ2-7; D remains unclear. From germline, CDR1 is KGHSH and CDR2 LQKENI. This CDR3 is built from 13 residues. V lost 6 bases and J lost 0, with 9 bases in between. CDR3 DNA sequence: TGTGCCAGCTCCGACACCGCCTCCTACGAGCAGTACTTC. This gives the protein CASSDTASYEQYF.

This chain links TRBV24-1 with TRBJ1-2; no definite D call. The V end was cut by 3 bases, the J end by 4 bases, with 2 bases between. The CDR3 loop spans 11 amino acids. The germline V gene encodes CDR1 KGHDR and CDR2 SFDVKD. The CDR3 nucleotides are TGTGCCACCAGTGATATCTATGGCTACACCTTC. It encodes CATSDIYGYTF.

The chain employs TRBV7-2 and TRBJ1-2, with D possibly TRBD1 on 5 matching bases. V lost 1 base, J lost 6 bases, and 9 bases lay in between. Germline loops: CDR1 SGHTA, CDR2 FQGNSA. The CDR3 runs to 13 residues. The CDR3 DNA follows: TGTGCCAGCAGCTTAGTTCCAGGGAATGGCTACACCTTC. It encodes CASSLVPGNGYTF.

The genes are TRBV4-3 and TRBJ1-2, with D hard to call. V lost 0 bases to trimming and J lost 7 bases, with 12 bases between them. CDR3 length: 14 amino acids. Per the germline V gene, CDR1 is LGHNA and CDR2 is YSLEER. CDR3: CASSQDMRSGGYTF. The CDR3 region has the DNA TGCGCCAGCAGCCAAGATATGAGGAGTGGTGGCTACACCTTC.

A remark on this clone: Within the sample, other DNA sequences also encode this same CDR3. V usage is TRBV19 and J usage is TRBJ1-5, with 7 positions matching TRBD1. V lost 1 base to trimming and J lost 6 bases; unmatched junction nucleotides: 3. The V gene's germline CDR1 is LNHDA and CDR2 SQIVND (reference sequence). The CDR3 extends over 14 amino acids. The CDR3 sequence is CASSIGQGGQPQHF. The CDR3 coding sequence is TGTGCCAGTAGTATAGGGCAGGGGGGTCAGCCCCAGCATTTT.

As DNA, the CDR3 is TGTGCCAGCAGCGTAGGGGACAGGGGCAGTAGGAACACTGAAGCTTTCTTT. Its translation: CASSVGDRGSRNTEAFF. V and J are TRBV9 and TRBJ1-1, with TRBD1 matching 10 bases. V gave up 0 bases and J gave up 1 base; unmatched junction bases: 6. In germline, CDR1 is SGDLS, CDR2 YYNGEE. The CDR3 is 17 residues long.

CDR3 sequence (DNA): TGCAGCGTTGAATATTGGGAGTCTAACTACAATGAGCAGTTCTTC. Translated, it gives CSVEYWESNYNEQFF. The rearrangement joins TRBV29-1 to TRBJ2-1; a weak D match, TRBD2 (5 bases). Trimming left V 2 bases short and J 3 bases short, with 14 bases between. CDR3 length: 15 residues. In germline, CDR1 is SQVTM, CDR2 ANQGSEA.

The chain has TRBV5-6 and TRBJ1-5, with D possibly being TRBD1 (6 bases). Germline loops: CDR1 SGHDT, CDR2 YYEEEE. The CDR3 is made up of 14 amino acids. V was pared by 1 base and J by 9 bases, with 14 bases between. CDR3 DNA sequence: TGTGCCAGCAGCTTGCGACAGGCCCTCGGGCCCCAGCATTTT. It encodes CASSLRQALGPQHF.

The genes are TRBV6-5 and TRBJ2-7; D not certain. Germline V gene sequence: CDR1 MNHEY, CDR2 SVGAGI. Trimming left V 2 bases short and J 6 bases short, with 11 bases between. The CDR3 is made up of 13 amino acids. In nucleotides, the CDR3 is TGTGCCAGCAGTTACCACCTGGGTAGCGAGCAGTACGTC. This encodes CASSYHLGSEQYV.

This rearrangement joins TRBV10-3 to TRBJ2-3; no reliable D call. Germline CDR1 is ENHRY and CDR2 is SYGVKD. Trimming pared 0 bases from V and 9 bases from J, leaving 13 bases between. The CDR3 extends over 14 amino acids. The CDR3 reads CAISESKTPATQYF. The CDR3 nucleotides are TGTGCCATCAGTGAGTCGAAGACTCCTGCAACGCAGTATTTT.

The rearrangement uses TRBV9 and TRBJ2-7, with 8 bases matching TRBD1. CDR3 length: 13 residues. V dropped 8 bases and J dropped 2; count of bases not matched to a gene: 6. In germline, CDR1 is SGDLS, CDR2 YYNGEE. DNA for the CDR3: TGTGCCAGGCGGACAGGGAGACCCTACGAGCAGTACGTC. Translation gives CARRTGRPYEQYV.

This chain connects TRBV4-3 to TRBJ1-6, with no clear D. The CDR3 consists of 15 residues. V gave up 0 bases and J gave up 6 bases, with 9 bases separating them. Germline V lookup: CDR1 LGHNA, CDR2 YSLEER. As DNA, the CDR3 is TGCGCCAGCAGCCAAGAATTGTCGGTTAATTCACCCCTCCACTTT. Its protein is CASSQELSVNSPLHF.

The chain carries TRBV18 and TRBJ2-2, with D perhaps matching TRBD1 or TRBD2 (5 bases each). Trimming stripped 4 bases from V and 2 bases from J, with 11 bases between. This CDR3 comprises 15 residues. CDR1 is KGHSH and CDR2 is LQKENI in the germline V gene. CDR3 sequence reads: CASSQGPKNTGELFF. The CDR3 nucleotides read TGTGCCAGCTCACAGGGACCAAAAAACACCGGGGAGCTGTTTTTT.

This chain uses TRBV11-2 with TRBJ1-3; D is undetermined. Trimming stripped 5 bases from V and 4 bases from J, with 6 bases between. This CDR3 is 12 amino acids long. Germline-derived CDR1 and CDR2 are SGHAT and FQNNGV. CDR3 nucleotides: TGTGCCAGCAGCCGGTCGGGAAACACCATATATTTT. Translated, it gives CASSRSGNTIYF.

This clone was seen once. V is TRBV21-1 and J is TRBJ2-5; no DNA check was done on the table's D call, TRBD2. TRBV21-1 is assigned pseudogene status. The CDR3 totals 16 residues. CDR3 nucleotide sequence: TGTGCCAGCAGCCCTCGGACTAGCGGGAAGGGGGAGACCCAGTACTTC. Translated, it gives CASSPRTSGKGETQYF.

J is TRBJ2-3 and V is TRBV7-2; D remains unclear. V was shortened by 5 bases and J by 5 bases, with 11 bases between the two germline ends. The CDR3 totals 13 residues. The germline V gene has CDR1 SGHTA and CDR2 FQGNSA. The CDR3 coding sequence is TGTGCCAGCAGCCCGGCGGACGGAGATACGCAGTATTTT. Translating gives CASSPADGDTQYF.

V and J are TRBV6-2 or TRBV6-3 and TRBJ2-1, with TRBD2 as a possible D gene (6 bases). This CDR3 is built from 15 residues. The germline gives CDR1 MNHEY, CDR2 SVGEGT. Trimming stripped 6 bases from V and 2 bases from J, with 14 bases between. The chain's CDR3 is CASSPKRRAYNEQFF. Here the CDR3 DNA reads TGTGCCAGCAGCCCGAAACGGAGGGCCTACAATGAGCAGTTCTTC.

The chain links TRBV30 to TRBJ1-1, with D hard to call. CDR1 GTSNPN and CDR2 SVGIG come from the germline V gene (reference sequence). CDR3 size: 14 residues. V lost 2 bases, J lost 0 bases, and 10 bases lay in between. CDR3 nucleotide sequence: TGTGCCTGGAGTCAACTGGGGTTGAACACTGAAGCTTTCTTT. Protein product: CAWSQLGLNTEAFF.

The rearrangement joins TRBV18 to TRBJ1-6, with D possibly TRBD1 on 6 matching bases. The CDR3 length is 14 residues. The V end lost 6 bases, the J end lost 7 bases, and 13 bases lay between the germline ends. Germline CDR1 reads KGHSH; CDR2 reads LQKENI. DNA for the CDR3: TGTGCCAGCTCCGGGCAGGGGCAGAATTCACCCCTCCACTTT. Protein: CASSGQGQNSPLHF.

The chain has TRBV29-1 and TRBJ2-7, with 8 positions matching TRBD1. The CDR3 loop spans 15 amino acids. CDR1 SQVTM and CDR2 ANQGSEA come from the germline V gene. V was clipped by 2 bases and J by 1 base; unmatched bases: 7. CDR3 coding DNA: TGCAGCGTTGAAATTGAGGACAGGGTTTCCTACGAGCAGTACTTC. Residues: CSVEIEDRVSYEQYF.